The present T cell receptor (beta chain) was sequenced within a study of blood T cell repertoires in COVID-19. Study background: Some COVID-19 samples were acute and others convalescent; all came from the United States, Italy and Spain. T cells, B-cell-depleted T cells, or PBMCs provided the cDNA or gDNA that served as material.

Under the authors' procedure: Estimates of nucleated cell counts were drawn from the amplification of reference gene primers. TCRdb's copy holds only in-frame clones and misses some; the assay was immunoSEQ multiplex PCR. V and J calls plus clone size are reproduced from that table; the DNA served to infer D and trimming. Among 150,000 to 200,000 clones listed, approximately 84% were seen once. Germline V gives CDR1 SEHNR, CDR2 FQNEAQ (reference sequence). The CDR3 covers 16 residues. Trimming pared 1 base from V and 1 base from J, leaving 11 bases between. The TCR comes from a human donor with acute or convalescent COVID-19. The donor label of this sample is uncertain. Sequenced: peripheral blood. The gene calls are TRBV7-9 and TRBJ1-3; possibly TRBD1 for D (6 bases). The CDR3 loop is CASSLVQGSSGNTIYF. CDR3 DNA: TGTGCCAGCAGCTTAGTGCAGGGGTCATCTGGAAACACCATATATTTT.